This record concerns one TCR beta chain sequence. Antigen unknown. V was cut by 6 bases and J by 7 bases, with 16 bases left in between. The length of the CDR3 is 14 residues. Per germline, CDR1 MNHEY and CDR2 SVGAGI. This entry comes from a study of cytomegalovirus exposure and HLA in healthy donors. Overall study findings and caveats: When the data were analyzed later, several of the most significant clusters appeared to be linked to common viral pathogens.

PCR involved 60 Vbeta and 13 Jbeta primers. The protocol was immunoSEQ multiplex PCR, while the TCRdb copy is restricted to in-frame clones and leaves out a portion. The table lists roughly 150,000 clones, 80% to 90% of them singletons. The TCR comes from a woman younger than 30 in good health and CMV-seronegative. Input material: PBMCs. V and J are TRBV6-5 and TRBJ1-5, with D tentatively TRBD1 (5 bases). Written as DNA, the CDR3 is TGTGCCAGCAGAGACAGAAACCCGGCCCAGCCCCAGCATTTT. Protein product: CASRDRNPAQPQHF.